What follows describes a single TCR beta chain. Its antigen is still unknown. Germline V lookup: CDR1 MDHEN, CDR2 SYDVKM. The CDR3 loop spans 14 amino acids. V was cut by 9 bases and J by 1 base, with 13 bases left in between. Donors were patients with active juvenile idiopathic arthritis. The data are from a study of circulating and synovial CD4+ cells in juvenile arthritis. The study's findings and limits: Diversity here was lower than in bulk blood CD4 cells. Compared with bulk blood, circulating pathogenic-like lymphocytes shared substantially more CDR3 sequences with synovial T cells.

Sequencing was performed with immunoSEQ multiplex PCR; in TCRdb, only in-frame clones are kept and a portion is missing. The sample includes around 32,000 clones, 93% of them seen just once. Sequencing input: CD4+ T cells from blood. The chain links TRBV28 to TRBJ2-1; TRBD2 is a possible D gene (6 bases). This receptor was obtained from a human donor with juvenile idiopathic arthritis. The CDR3 nucleotides are TGTGCCAGTGGGACTTGGCTATCCTACAATGAGCAGTTCTTC. As protein: CASGTWLSYNEQFF.